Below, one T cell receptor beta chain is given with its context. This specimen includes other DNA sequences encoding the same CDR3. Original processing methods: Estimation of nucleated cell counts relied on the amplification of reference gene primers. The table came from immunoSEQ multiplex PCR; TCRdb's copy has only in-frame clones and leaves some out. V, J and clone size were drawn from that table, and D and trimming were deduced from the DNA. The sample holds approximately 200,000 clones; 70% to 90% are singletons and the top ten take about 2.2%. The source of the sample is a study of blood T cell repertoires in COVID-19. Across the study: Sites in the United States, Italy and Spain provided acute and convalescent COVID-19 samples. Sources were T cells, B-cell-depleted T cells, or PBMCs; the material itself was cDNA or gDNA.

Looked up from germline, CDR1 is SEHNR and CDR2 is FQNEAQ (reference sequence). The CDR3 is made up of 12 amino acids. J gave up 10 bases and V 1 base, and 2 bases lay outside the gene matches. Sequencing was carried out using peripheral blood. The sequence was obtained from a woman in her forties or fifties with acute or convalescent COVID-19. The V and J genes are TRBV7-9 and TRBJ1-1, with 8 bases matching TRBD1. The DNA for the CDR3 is TGTGCCAGCAGCTTAGAAGACAGGGGAGCTTTCTTT. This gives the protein CASSLEDRGAFF.